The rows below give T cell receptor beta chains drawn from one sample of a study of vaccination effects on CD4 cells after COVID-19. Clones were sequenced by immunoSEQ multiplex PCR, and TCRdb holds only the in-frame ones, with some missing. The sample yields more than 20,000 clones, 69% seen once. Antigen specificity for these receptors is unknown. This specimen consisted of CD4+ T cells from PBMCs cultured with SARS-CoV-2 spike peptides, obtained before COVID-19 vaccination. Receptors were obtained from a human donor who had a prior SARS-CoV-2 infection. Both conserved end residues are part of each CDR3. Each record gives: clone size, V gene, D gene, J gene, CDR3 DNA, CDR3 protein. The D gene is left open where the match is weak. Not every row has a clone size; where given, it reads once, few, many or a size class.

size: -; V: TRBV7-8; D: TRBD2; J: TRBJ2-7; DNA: TGTGCCAGTCGACTAGCAGAATCCTACGAGCAGTACTTC; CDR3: CASRLAESYEQYF
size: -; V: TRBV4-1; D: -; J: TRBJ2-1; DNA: TGCGCCAGCAGCCAAGCGGGGTCCTCCTACAATGAGCAGTTCTTC; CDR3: CASSQAGSSYNEQFF
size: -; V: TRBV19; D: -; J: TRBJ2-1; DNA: TGTGCCAGTAGTATTAACCGGGCCTCCTCCTACAATGAGCAGTTCTTC; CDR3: CASSINRASSYNEQFF
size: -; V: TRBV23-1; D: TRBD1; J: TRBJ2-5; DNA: TGCGCCAGCAGTCAATCACGAGACAGGGTAGAGACCCAGTACTTC; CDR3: CASSQSRDRVETQYF
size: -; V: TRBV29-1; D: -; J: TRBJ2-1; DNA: TGCAGCGTTGAAACAGGGACTCCCTACAATGAGCAGTTCTTC; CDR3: CSVETGTPYNEQFF
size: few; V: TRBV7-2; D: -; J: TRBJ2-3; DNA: TGTGCCAGCAGCCCACAGGCGAGGGGTACAGATACGCAGTATTTT; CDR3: CASSPQARGTDTQYF
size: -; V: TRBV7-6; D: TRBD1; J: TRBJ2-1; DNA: TGTGCCAGCAGCGCCCGACAGGGTTCTAATGAGCAGTTCTTC; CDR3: CASSARQGSNEQFF
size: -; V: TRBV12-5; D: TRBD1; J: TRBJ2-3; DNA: TGTGCTAGTGGTTTTTCCAGGGGGCCCGGCACAGATACGCAGTATTTT; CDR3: CASGFSRGPGTDTQYF
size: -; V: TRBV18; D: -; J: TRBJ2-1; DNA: TGTGCCAGCTCACCACCACGGACCTTCTACAATGAGCAGTTCTTC; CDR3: CASSPPRTFYNEQFF
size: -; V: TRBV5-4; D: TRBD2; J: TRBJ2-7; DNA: TGTGCCAGCAGCTTCTGGACTAGCGGATCCTACGAGCAGTACTTC; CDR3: CASSFWTSGSYEQYF
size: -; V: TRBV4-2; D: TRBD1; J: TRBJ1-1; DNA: TGTGCCAGCAGCCAAGCCGGGACAGCCGTAGTCGTCACTGAAGCTTTCTTT; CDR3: CASSQAGTAVVVTEAFF
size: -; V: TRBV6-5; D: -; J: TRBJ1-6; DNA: TGTGCCAGCAGCCTTAGGAATTCACCCCTCCACTTT; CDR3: CASSLRNSPLHF
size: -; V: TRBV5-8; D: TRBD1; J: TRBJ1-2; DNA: TGTGCCAGCAGCTCGACAGGGGGCAAGTCGATCGGCTACACCTTC; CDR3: CASSSTGGKSIGYTF
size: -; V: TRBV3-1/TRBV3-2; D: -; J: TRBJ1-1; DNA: TGTGCCAGCAGCCAACATGGACGGAACACTGAAGCTTTCTTT; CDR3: CASSQHGRNTEAFF
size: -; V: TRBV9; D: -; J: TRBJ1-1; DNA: TGTGCCAGCAGCGTAGAGGTTACGAACACTGAAGCTTTCTTT; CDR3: CASSVEVTNTEAFF